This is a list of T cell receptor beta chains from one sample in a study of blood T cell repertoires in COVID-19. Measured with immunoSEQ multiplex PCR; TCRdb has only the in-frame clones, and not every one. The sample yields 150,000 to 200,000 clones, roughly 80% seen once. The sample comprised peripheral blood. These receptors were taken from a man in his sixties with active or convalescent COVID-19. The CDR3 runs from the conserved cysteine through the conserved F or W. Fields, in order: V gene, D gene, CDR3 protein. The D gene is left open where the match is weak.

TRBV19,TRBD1,CASKDRGTDTQYF
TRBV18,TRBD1,CASSLGQDLAKNIQYF
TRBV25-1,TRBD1,CASSQGGDSQPQHF
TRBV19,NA,CASSGSANTGELFF
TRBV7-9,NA,CASSLAGRGSNQPQHF
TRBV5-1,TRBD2,CASRPTSGRTDTQYF
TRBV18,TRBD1,CASSPRQGEYYGYTF
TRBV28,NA,CASSSGQNPGELFF
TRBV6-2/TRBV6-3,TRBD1,CASSYGGQGTYEQYF
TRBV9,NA,CASSVAREYEQYF
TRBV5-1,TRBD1,CASSLEGAQVQGEQYF
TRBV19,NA,CASSSQGIAETQYF
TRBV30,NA,CAWSGQGNSPLHF
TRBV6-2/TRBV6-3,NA,CASSPLGVTYTQYF
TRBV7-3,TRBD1,CASSSGQGETQYF
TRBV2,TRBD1,CASSEYGIPGQGIGELFF
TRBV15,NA,CATSRELTWRGQETQYF
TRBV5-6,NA,CASSNSGNQPQHF
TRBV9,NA,CASSPRDYQETQYF
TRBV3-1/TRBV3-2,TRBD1,CASSQTGGHEQYF
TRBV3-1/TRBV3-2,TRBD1,CASSQRIIRGRQQSYGYTF
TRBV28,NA,CASRDTNYGYTF
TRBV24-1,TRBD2,CATSDAWTSGNEQFF
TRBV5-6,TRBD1,CASSFTGEITDTQYF
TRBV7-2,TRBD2,CASIVAGGNEQFF
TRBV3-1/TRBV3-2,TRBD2,CASSHNSGRAYNEQFF
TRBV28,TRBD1,CASSLTGTWAGELFF
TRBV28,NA,CASSLTSSEQYF
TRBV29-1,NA,CSVFHRFYNEQFF